The rows below give T cell receptor beta chains drawn from one sample of a study of blood T cell repertoires in COVID-19. Clones were read by immunoSEQ multiplex PCR, and TCRdb kept only the in-frame ones, dropping some. Here the sample spans approximately 310,000 clones, about 85% being singletons. The source material was PBMCs or T cells enriched from blood (not recorded which). These receptors were obtained from a woman under 40 who had been exposed to COVID-19. CDR3s include the opening cysteine and the closing phenylalanine or tryptophan. Fields, in order: J gene, V gene, D gene, clone size, CDR3 protein, CDR3 DNA. A D gene is named only where the DNA matches it firmly. Size values are once, few and many counts, or a class for expanded clones, and some rows have none.

j_call: TRBJ2-3; v_call: TRBV27; d_call: .; clone_size: .; cdr3_aa: CASSLEGGTDTQYF; cdr3_nt: TGTGCCAGCAGTTTAGAGGGGGGCACAGATACGCAGTATTTT
j_call: TRBJ1-4; v_call: TRBV11-2; d_call: TRBD1; clone_size: .; cdr3_aa: CASSWVQGGSEKLFF; cdr3_nt: TGTGCCAGCAGCTGGGTACAGGGGGGTAGTGAAAAACTGTTTTTT
j_call: TRBJ1-2; v_call: TRBV10-2; d_call: TRBD1; clone_size: .; cdr3_aa: CASSGGQGALGYTF; cdr3_nt: TGCGCCAGCAGTGGAGGACAGGGGGCGCTTGGCTACACCTTC
j_call: TRBJ2-5; v_call: TRBV28; d_call: TRBD1; clone_size: .; cdr3_aa: CASTRTGTAKQTQYF; cdr3_nt: TGTGCCAGCACCCGGACCGGGACAGCCAAGCAGACCCAGTACTTC
j_call: TRBJ1-2; v_call: TRBV9; d_call: TRBD1; clone_size: once; cdr3_aa: CASSPYRQGVGYTF; cdr3_nt: TGTGCCAGCAGTCCCTATCGACAGGGTGTTGGCTACACCTTC
j_call: TRBJ1-1; v_call: TRBV9; d_call: TRBD1; clone_size: .; cdr3_aa: CASSPDRVEAFF; cdr3_nt: TGTGCCAGCAGCCCTGACAGGGTTGAAGCTTTCTTT
j_call: TRBJ2-5; v_call: TRBV5-1; d_call: TRBD2; clone_size: few; cdr3_aa: CASSSPSRGLAIQETQYF; cdr3_nt: TGCGCCAGCAGCTCGCCTTCCAGGGGACTAGCAATCCAAGAGACCCAGTACTTC
j_call: TRBJ2-5; v_call: TRBV5-1; d_call: .; clone_size: .; cdr3_aa: CASSWRDSGETQYF; cdr3_nt: TGCGCCAGCAGCTGGCGGGACAGCGGAGAGACCCAGTACTTC
j_call: TRBJ1-1; v_call: TRBV2; d_call: TRBD1; clone_size: .; cdr3_aa: CASKGPFRDSSEAFF; cdr3_nt: TGTGCCAGCAAGGGCCCCTTCCGGGACAGCTCTGAAGCTTTCTTT
j_call: TRBJ1-6; v_call: TRBV30; d_call: TRBD1; clone_size: .; cdr3_aa: CAWTGQGNSPLHF; cdr3_nt: TGTGCCTGGACTGGACAGGGGAATTCACCCCTCCACTTT
j_call: TRBJ1-1; v_call: TRBV15; d_call: .; clone_size: once; cdr3_aa: CATSRDLGSGTEAFF; cdr3_nt: TGTGCCACCAGCAGAGATTTGGGGAGCGGGACTGAAGCTTTCTTT
j_call: TRBJ1-2; v_call: TRBV4-3; d_call: .; clone_size: .; cdr3_aa: CASSQAQGNYGYTF; cdr3_nt: TGCGCCAGCAGCCAAGCTCAGGGAAACTATGGCTACACCTTC
j_call: TRBJ2-3; v_call: TRBV5-1; d_call: .; clone_size: .; cdr3_aa: CASSLDGVVTDTQYF; cdr3_nt: TGCGCCAGCAGCTTGGACGGAGTCGTCACAGATACGCAGTATTTT
j_call: TRBJ1-3; v_call: TRBV2; d_call: TRBD1; clone_size: .; cdr3_aa: CASSVDRSSGNTIYF; cdr3_nt: TGTGCCAGCAGTGTGGACAGGAGCTCTGGAAACACCATATATTTT
j_call: TRBJ1-2; v_call: TRBV30; d_call: .; clone_size: .; cdr3_aa: CAWTLGLHGYTF; cdr3_nt: TGTGCCTGGACGCTAGGACTCCATGGCTACACCTTC
j_call: TRBJ1-3; v_call: TRBV19; d_call: .; clone_size: .; cdr3_aa: CASSIIGRGISGNTIYF; cdr3_nt: TGTGCCAGTAGTATAATTGGCAGGGGAATCTCTGGAAACACCATATATTTT
j_call: TRBJ1-4; v_call: TRBV2; d_call: TRBD1; clone_size: .; cdr3_aa: CASRGTGVPEKLFF; cdr3_nt: TGTGCCAGCAGGGGGACAGGGGTACCGGAAAAACTGTTTTTT
j_call: TRBJ1-6; v_call: TRBV3-1/TRBV3-2; d_call: .; clone_size: once; cdr3_aa: CASSPQVEDRIYNSPLHF; cdr3_nt: TGTGCCAGCAGCCCTCAAGTCGAAGACAGGATTTATAATTCACCCCTCCACTTT
j_call: TRBJ2-7; v_call: TRBV3-1/TRBV3-2; d_call: .; clone_size: .; cdr3_aa: CASSQERGYEQYF; cdr3_nt: TGTGCCAGCAGCCAAGAACGAGGTTACGAGCAGTACTTC
j_call: TRBJ1-4; v_call: TRBV30; d_call: .; clone_size: .; cdr3_aa: CAWRRGSSNEKLFF; cdr3_nt: TGTGCCTGGAGGCGAGGGTCTTCTAATGAAAAACTGTTTTTT
j_call: TRBJ2-3; v_call: TRBV28; d_call: .; clone_size: .; cdr3_aa: CASSLWQGADTQYF; cdr3_nt: TGTGCCAGCAGTTTATGGCAGGGCGCAGATACGCAGTATTTT
j_call: TRBJ1-2; v_call: TRBV29-1; d_call: .; clone_size: .; cdr3_aa: CSVGRESLEYTF; cdr3_nt: TGCAGCGTTGGGAGGGAAAGTTTAGAATACACCTTC
j_call: TRBJ2-1; v_call: TRBV3-1/TRBV3-2; d_call: TRBD2; clone_size: .; cdr3_aa: CASDHSGTSGRNEQFF; cdr3_nt: TGTGCCAGCGACCATTCCGGGACTAGCGGGAGAAATGAGCAGTTCTTC
j_call: TRBJ2-7; v_call: TRBV9; d_call: TRBD1; clone_size: .; cdr3_aa: CASSETGTGKQYF; cdr3_nt: TGTGCCAGCAGCGAGACCGGGACAGGGAAACAGTACTTC
j_call: TRBJ1-1; v_call: TRBV5-1; d_call: .; clone_size: .; cdr3_aa: CASSEGIEAFF; cdr3_nt: TGCGCCAGCAGCGAGGGAATTGAAGCTTTCTTT
j_call: TRBJ2-1; v_call: TRBV11-2; d_call: TRBD2; clone_size: .; cdr3_aa: CASSLDLGAGGYNEQFF; cdr3_nt: TGTGCCAGCAGCTTAGATCTCGGAGCGGGGGGCTACAATGAGCAGTTCTTC
j_call: TRBJ1-2; v_call: TRBV30; d_call: .; clone_size: .; cdr3_aa: CASPGVNGLGYGYTF; cdr3_nt: TGTGCCTCGCCGGGAGTAAACGGCCTCGGATATGGCTACACCTTC
j_call: TRBJ1-1; v_call: TRBV30; d_call: .; clone_size: .; cdr3_aa: CAWSESNTEAFF; cdr3_nt: TGTGCCTGGAGCGAGAGCAACACTGAAGCTTTCTTT
j_call: TRBJ1-2; v_call: TRBV19; d_call: TRBD1; clone_size: .; cdr3_aa: CASTPGTAPKGFNYGYTF; cdr3_nt: TGTGCCAGTACCCCCGGGACAGCTCCGAAGGGATTTAACTATGGCTACACCTTC
j_call: TRBJ1-5; v_call: TRBV9; d_call: .; clone_size: .; cdr3_aa: CASSAGQTDQPQHF; cdr3_nt: TGTGCCAGCAGCGCCGGACAGACCGATCAGCCCCAGCATTTT
j_call: TRBJ2-3; v_call: TRBV5-5; d_call: TRBD1; clone_size: .; cdr3_aa: CASSLEGAGTKGDTQYF; cdr3_nt: TGTGCCAGCAGCTTGGAGGGGGCGGGTACTAAGGGAGATACGCAGTATTTT
j_call: TRBJ2-1; v_call: TRBV7-2; d_call: TRBD2; clone_size: few; cdr3_aa: CASSSLSGGNNEQFF; cdr3_nt: TGTGCCAGCAGCTCCCTTAGCGGGGGGAACAATGAGCAGTTCTTC
j_call: TRBJ1-6; v_call: TRBV6-5; d_call: .; clone_size: few; cdr3_aa: CASSPDRRSNSPLHF; cdr3_nt: TGTGCCAGCAGTCCCGACAGGCGAAGTAATTCACCCCTCCACTTT
j_call: TRBJ1-5; v_call: TRBV7-8; d_call: TRBD1; clone_size: .; cdr3_aa: CASSPLTGAFQPQHF; cdr3_nt: TGTGCCAGCAGCCCCCTGACAGGGGCATTTCAGCCCCAGCATTTT
j_call: TRBJ1-1; v_call: TRBV6-5; d_call: TRBD1; clone_size: .; cdr3_aa: CASRLQGKSEAFF; cdr3_nt: TGTGCCAGCAGACTACAGGGGAAATCTGAAGCTTTCTTT
j_call: TRBJ1-5; v_call: TRBV24-1; d_call: TRBD1; clone_size: .; cdr3_aa: CATSEQTGAQHF; cdr3_nt: TGTGCCACCAGTGAACAGACAGGGGCCCAGCATTTT
j_call: TRBJ1-2; v_call: TRBV28; d_call: .; clone_size: .; cdr3_aa: CASSMGGTPFYGYTF; cdr3_nt: TGTGCCAGCAGTATGGGGGGGACACCCTTCTATGGCTACACCTTC
j_call: TRBJ1-1; v_call: TRBV9; d_call: .; clone_size: .; cdr3_aa: CASSVVTETLNTEAFF; cdr3_nt: TGTGCCAGCAGCGTAGTTACCGAAACTTTGAACACTGAAGCTTTCTTT
j_call: TRBJ2-5; v_call: TRBV5-4; d_call: TRBD2; clone_size: few; cdr3_aa: CASSFGSGRAWETQYF; cdr3_nt: TGTGCCAGCAGCTTCGGTAGCGGGAGGGCCTGGGAGACCCAGTACTTC
j_call: TRBJ2-2; v_call: TRBV19; d_call: .; clone_size: .; cdr3_aa: CASSIPSANTGELFF; cdr3_nt: TGTGCCAGTAGTATACCATCGGCGAACACCGGGGAGCTGTTTTTT
j_call: TRBJ1-5; v_call: TRBV9; d_call: .; clone_size: .; cdr3_aa: CASSPRPQHF; cdr3_nt: TGTGCCAGCAGCCCCAGGCCCCAGCATTTT
j_call: TRBJ1-2; v_call: TRBV10-3; d_call: TRBD1; clone_size: few; cdr3_aa: CAISLDTGTGSYGYTF; cdr3_nt: TGTGCCATCAGTTTGGATACCGGGACAGGGTCTTATGGCTACACCTTC
j_call: TRBJ1-4; v_call: TRBV7-9; d_call: .; clone_size: .; cdr3_aa: CASSLNRQREKLFF; cdr3_nt: TGTGCCAGCAGCTTAAATAGACAGCGAGAAAAACTGTTTTTT
j_call: TRBJ1-4; v_call: TRBV2; d_call: TRBD1; clone_size: .; cdr3_aa: CASSEMRGGPNEKLFF; cdr3_nt: TGTGCCAGCAGTGAGATGCGAGGGGGCCCTAATGAAAAACTGTTTTTT